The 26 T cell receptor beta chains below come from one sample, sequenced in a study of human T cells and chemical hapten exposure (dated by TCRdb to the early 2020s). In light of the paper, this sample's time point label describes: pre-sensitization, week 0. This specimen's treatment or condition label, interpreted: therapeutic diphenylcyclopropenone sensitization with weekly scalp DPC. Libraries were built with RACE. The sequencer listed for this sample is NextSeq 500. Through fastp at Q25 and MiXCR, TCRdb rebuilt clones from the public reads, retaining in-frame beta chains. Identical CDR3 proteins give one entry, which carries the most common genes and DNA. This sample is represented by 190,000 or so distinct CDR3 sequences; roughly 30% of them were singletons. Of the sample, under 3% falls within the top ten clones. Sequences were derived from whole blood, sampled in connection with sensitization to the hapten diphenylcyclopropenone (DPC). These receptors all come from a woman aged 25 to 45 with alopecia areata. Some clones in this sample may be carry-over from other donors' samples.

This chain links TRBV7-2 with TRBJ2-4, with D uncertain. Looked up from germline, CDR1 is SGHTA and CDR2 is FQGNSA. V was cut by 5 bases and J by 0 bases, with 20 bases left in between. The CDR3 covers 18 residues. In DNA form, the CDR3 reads TGTGCCAGCAGCCTAGAGCCCGACGCATCGCTAGCCAAAAACATTCAGTACTTC. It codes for CASSLEPDASLAKNIQYF.

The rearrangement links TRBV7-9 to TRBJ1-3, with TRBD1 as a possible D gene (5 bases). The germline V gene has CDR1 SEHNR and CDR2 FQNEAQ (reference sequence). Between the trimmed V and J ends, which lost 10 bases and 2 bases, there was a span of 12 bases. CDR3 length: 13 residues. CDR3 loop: CATDHRTGNTIYF. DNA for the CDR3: TGTGCCACCGACCACAGGACTGGAAACACCATATATTTT.

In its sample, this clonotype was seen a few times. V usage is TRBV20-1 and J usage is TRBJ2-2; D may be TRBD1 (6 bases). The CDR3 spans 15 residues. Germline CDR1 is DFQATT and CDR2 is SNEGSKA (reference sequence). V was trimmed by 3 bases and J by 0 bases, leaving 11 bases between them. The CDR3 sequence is CSASKQGANTGELFF. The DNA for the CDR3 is TGCAGTGCTAGTAAACAGGGAGCGAACACCGGGGAGCTGTTTTTT.

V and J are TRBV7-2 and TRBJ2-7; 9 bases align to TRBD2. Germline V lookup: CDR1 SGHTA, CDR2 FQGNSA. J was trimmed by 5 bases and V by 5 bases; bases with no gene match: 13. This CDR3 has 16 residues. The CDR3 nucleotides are TGTGCCAGCAGCCTAGGTGGAGGCGGGGGGGCCGACGAGCAGTACTTC. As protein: CASSLGGGGGADEQYF.

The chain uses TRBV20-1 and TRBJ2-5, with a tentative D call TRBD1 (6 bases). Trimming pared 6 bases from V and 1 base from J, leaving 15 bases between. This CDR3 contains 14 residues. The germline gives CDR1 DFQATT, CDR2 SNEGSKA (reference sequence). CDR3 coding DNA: TGCAGTGCCGGAGTTGGGGGCCCCCAAGAGACCCAGTACTTC. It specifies CSAGVGGPQETQYF.

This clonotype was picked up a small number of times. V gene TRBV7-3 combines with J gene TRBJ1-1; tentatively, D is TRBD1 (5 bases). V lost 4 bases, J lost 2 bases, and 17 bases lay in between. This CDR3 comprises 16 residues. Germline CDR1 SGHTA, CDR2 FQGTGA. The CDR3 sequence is CASSSPQPGKNTEAFF. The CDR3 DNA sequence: TGTGCCAGCAGCTCCCCGCAACCAGGGAAAAACACTGAAGCTTTCTTT.

The CDR3 reads CASSPLTSGSSEQFF. In DNA form, the CDR3 reads TGCGCCAGCAGCCCGCTGACTAGCGGGAGTAGCGAGCAGTTCTTC. The chain recombines TRBV5-1 with TRBJ2-1, with 12 bases matching TRBD2. The CDR3 spans 15 residues. Trimming cost V 4 bases and J 10 bases; bases outside gene matches: 9. Germline-derived CDR1 and CDR2 are SGHRS and YFSETQ.

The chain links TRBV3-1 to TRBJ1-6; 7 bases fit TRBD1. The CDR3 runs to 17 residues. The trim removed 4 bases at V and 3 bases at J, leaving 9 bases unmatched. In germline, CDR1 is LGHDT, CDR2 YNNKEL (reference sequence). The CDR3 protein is CASSPQGELLYNSPLHF. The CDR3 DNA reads TGTGCCAGCAGCCCCCAGGGGGAGTTACTCTATAATTCACCCCTCCACTTT.

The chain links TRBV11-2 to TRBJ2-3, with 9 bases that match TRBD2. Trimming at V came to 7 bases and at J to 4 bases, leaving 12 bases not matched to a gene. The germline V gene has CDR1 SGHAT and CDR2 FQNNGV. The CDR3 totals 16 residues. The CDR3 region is CASTGSGRGGSDTQYF. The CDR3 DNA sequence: TGTGCCAGCACCGGATCGGGGCGGGGGGGATCAGATACGCAGTATTTT.

CDR3: CASSVRGTGGAPDNEQFF. CDR3 nucleotides: TGTGCCAGCAGCGTAAGAGGGACAGGGGGCGCCCCCGACAATGAGCAGTTCTTC. The chain couples TRBV9 to TRBJ2-1; 12 bases are shared with TRBD1. Trimming at V came to 1 base and at J to 5 bases, leaving 10 bases not matched to a gene. The germline CDR1 and CDR2 sequences are SGDLS and YYNGEE. The CDR3 spans 18 residues.

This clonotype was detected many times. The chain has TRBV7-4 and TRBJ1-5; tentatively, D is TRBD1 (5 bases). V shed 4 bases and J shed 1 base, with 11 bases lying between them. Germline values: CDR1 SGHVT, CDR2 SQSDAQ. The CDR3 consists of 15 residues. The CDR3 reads CASSSGGGSNQPQHF. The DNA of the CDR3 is TGTGCCAGCAGCTCAGGTGGGGGGAGCAATCAGCCCCAGCATTTT.

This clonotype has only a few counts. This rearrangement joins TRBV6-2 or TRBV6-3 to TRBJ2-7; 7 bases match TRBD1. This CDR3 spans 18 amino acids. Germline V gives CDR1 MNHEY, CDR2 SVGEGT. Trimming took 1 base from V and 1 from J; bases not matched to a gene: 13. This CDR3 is CASSYWYGKQGISYEQYF. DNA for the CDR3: TGTGCCAGCAGTTACTGGTACGGGAAACAGGGGATTTCCTACGAGCAGTACTTC.

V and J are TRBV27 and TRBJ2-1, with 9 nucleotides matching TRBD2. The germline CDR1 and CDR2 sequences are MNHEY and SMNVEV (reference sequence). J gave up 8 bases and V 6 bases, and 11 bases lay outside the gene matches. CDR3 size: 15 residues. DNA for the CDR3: TGTGCCAGCAGCCCAGGGCGGGGGGGGCATTATGAGCAGTTCTTC. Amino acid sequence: CASSPGRGGHYEQFF.

The CDR3 protein is CASSLSGISSYEQYF. CDR3 coding DNA: TGTGCCAGCAGTTTATCCGGGATCAGTTCCTACGAGCAGTACTTC. The gene calls are TRBV28 and TRBJ2-7; D is perhaps TRBD2 (5 bases). Germline values: CDR1 MDHEN, CDR2 SYDVKM. This CDR3 has 15 amino acids. V lost 1 base and J 1 base, leaving 11 bases between the germline ends. The entire variable domain, with the rest obtained from reference TRBV28 and TRBJ2-7, is as follows: DVKVTQSSRYLVKRTGEKVFLECVQDMDHENMFWYRQDPGLGLRLIYFSYDVKMKEKGDIPEGYSVSREKKERFSLILESASTNQTSMYLCASSLSGISSYEQYFGPGTRLTVT.

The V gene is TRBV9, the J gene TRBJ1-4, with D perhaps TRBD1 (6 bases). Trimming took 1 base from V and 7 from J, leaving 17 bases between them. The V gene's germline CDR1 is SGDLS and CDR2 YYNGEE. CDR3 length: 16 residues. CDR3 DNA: TGTGCCAGCAGCGTATCCCCTGACAGGTTCGGTGAAAAACTGTTTTTT. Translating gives CASSVSPDRFGEKLFF.

The CDR3 nucleotides are TGTGCCAGCAGCCAAATACTAGCGGGGGGCGGTGAGCAGTTCTTC. It is translated as CASSQILAGGGEQFF. The chain employs TRBV6-6 and TRBJ2-1; 12 bases fit TRBD2. Germline lookup yields CDR1 MNHNY and CDR2 SVGAGI (reference sequence). J lost 9 bases, V lost 6 bases, and 9 bases had no gene match. The length of the CDR3 is 15 residues.

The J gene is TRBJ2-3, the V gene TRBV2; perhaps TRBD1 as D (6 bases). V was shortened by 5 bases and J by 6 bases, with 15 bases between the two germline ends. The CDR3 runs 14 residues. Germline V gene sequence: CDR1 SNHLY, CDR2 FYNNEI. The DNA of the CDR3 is TGTGCCAGCAGTACTTTCAGGGGAGCGGATACGCAGTATTTT. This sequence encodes CASSTFRGADTQYF.

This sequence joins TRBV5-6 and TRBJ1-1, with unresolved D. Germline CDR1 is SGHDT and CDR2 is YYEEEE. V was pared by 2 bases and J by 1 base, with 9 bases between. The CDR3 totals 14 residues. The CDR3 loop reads CASSFPAANTEAFF. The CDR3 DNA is TGTGCCAGCAGCTTCCCAGCTGCGAACACTGAAGCTTTCTTT.

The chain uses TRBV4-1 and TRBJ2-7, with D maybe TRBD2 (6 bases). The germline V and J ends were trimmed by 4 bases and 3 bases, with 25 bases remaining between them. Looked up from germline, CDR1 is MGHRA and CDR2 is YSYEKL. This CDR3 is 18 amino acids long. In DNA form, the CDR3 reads TGCGCCAGCAGCCCGAGCGGGCAGGGAGTTGGGTCAATCTACGAGCAGTACTTC. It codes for CASSPSGQGVGSIYEQYF.

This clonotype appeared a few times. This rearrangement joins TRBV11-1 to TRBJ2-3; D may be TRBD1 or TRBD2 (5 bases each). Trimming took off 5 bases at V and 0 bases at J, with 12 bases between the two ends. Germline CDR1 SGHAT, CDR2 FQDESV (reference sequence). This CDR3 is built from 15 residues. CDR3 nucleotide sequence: TGTGCCAGCAGCCCCGGGACCCAAAGCACAGATACGCAGTATTTT. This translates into CASSPGTQSTDTQYF.

The CDR3 coding sequence is TGTGCCAGCAGTTACTCTTCGGGATGGAATGAGCAGTTCTTC. This translates into CASSYSSGWNEQFF. The rearrangement uses TRBV6-5 and TRBJ2-1; tentative D call: TRBD2 (5 bases). This CDR3 has 14 residues. Germline loops: CDR1 MNHEY, CDR2 SVGAGI. V was clipped by 0 bases and J by 7 bases, with 10 bases between them.

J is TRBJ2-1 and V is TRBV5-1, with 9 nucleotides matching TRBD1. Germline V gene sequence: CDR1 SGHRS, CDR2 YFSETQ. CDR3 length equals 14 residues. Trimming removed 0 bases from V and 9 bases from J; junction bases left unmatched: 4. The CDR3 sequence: CASSLAQGAFEQFF. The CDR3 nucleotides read TGCGCCAGCAGCTTGGCACAGGGGGCATTTGAGCAGTTCTTC.

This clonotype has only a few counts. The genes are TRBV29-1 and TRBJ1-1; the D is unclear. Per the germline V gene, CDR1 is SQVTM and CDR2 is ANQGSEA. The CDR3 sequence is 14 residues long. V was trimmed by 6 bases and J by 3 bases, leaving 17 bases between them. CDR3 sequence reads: CSVRSWEADTEAFF. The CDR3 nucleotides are TGCAGCGTGAGGTCTTGGGAGGCTGACACTGAAGCTTTCTTT.

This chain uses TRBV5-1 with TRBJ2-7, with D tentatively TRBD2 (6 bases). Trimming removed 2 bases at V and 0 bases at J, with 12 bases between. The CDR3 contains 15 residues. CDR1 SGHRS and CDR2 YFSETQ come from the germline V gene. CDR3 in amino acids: CASSLAGSASYEQYF. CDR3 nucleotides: TGCGCCAGCAGCTTAGCGGGCTCTGCCTCCTACGAGCAGTACTTC.

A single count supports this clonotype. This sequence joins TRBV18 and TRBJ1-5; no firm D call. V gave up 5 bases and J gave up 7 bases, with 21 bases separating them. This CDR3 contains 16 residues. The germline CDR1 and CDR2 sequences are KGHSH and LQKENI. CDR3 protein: CASSSGVGSLGQPQHF. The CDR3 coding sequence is TGTGCCAGCTCATCGGGAGTAGGGAGCCTAGGCCAGCCCCAGCATTTT.

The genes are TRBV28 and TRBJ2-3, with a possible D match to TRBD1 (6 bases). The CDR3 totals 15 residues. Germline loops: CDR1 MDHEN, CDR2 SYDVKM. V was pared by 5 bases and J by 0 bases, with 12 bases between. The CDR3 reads CASSHRVPSTDTQYF. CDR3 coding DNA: TGTGCCAGCAGTCACAGGGTTCCTAGCACAGATACGCAGTATTTT.